The source of this T cell receptor (beta chain) is a study of T cell responses to AZD1222 COVID-19 vaccine. The repertoire was sequenced with immunoSEQ multiplex PCR; TCRdb's copy has only in-frame clones and lacks some. The table has fewer than 200,000 clones, under 95% seen once. CDR1 and CDR2 from the germline V gene are MGHRA and YSYEKL. V shed 4 bases and J 7 bases; nucleotides not matched to a gene: 9. The CDR3 has 14 amino acids. Second-dose recipients at about 4 or about 12 weeks were treated as one pooled group. Sequencing used peripheral blood, obtained 28 days after the second AZD1222 dose. The source is an adult who received the AZD1222 COVID-19 vaccine. This sequence joins TRBV4-1 and TRBJ1-2; 7 bases align to TRBD1. CDR3 bases: TGCGCCAGCAGCCGAGAACAGGGGATGGGTGGCTACACCTTC. It yields the protein CASSREQGMGGYTF.